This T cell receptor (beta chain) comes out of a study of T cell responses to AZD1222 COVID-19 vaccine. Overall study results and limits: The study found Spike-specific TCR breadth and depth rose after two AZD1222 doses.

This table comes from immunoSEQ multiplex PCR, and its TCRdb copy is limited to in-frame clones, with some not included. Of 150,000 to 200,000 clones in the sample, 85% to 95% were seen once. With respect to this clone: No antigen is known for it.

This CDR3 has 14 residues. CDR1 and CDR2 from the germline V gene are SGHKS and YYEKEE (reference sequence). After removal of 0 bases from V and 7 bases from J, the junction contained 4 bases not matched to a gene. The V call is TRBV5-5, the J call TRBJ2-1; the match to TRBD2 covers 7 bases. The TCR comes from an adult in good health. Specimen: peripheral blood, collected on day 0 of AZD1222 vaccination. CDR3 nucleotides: TGTGCCAGCAGCTTGGGCGGGAGTTATAATGAGCAGTTCTTC. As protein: CASSLGGSYNEQFF.